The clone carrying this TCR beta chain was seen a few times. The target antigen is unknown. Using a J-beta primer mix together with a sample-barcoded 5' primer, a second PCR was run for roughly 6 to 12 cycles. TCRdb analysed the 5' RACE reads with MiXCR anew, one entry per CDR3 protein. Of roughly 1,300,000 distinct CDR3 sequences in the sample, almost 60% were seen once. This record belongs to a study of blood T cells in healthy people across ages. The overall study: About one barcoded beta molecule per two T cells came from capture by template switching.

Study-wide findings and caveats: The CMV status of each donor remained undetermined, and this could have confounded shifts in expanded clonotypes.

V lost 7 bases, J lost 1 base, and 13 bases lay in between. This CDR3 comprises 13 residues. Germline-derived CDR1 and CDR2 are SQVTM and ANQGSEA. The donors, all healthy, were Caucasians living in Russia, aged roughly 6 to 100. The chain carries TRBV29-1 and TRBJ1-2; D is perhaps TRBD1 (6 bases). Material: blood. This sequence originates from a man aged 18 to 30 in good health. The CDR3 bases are TGCAGCGCCGGTAACAGGGATAACTATGGCTACACCTTC. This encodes CSAGNRDNYGYTF.